A selection of T cell receptor beta chains follows, all from one sample in a study of T cell responses to AZD1222 COVID-19 vaccine. Libraries were prepared by immunoSEQ multiplex PCR; TCRdb keeps only in-frame clonotypes and omits some of them. The table records 150,000 to 200,000 clones, 93% of them present only once. The sequencing here drew on peripheral blood, taken on day 0 of AZD1222 vaccination. These receptors were collected from an adult in good health. The CDR3 runs from the conserved cysteine through the conserved F or W. A D gene is named only where the DNA matches it firmly. Expanded clones are given a class, and other clones once, few, many or no size at all.

clone_size d_call j_call v_call cdr3_aa cdr3_nt
. . TRBJ2-1 TRBV7-9 CASSLLHLNEQFF TGTGCCAGCAGCTTACTTCACCTCAATGAGCAGTTCTTC
. TRBD1 TRBJ1-4 TRBV3-1/TRBV3-2 CASSPWTGEDEKLFF TGTGCCAGCAGCCCCTGGACAGGGGAGGACGAAAAACTGTTTTTT
. . TRBJ2-1 TRBV14 CASSLARDGKASYNEQFF TGTGCCAGCAGCCTAGCAAGGGATGGGAAGGCTTCCTACAATGAGCAGTTCTTC
. . TRBJ2-6 TRBV11-2 CASSLAPGGEGANVLTF TGTGCCAGCAGCTTAGCCCCAGGGGGGGAAGGGGCCAACGTCCTGACTTTC
. . TRBJ2-2 TRBV27 CASSLSTGRGAGELFF TGTGCCAGCAGTTTATCGACAGGTCGGGGGGCCGGGGAGCTGTTTTTT
few TRBD1 TRBJ2-7 TRBV3-1/TRBV3-2 CASSQELVKQGNSEQYF TGTGCCAGCAGCCAAGAACTGGTAAAACAGGGGAATTCCGAGCAGTACTTC
. TRBD2 TRBJ2-1 TRBV27 CASSLSLAGVSNEQFF TGTGCCAGCAGTTTATCCCTCGCGGGAGTAAGCAATGAGCAGTTCTTC
. . TRBJ1-1 TRBV24-1 CATSDGQEAFF TGTGCCACCAGTGATGGACAGGAAGCTTTCTTT
. . TRBJ1-2 TRBV25-1 CASSEFPGPNYGYTF TGTGCCAGCAGTGAATTCCCGGGGCCTAACTATGGCTACACCTTC
. TRBD2 TRBJ2-7 TRBV10-1 CASSDTVGTSGVSYEQYF TGCGCCAGCAGTGATACGGTCGGGACTAGCGGGGTATCCTACGAGCAGTACTTC
. . TRBJ2-2 TRBV6-4 CASSPTNTGELFF TGTGCCAGCAGTCCTACGAACACCGGGGAGCTGTTTTTT
. . TRBJ1-5 TRBV3-1/TRBV3-2 CASSQGPFAAGSNQPQHF TGTGCCAGCAGCCAAGGTCCCTTCGCCGCGGGTAGCAATCAGCCCCAGCATTTT
once TRBD1 TRBJ2-1 TRBV7-6 CASSPRQGVSNEQFF TGTGCCAGCAGCCCCAGACAGGGGGTAAGCAATGAGCAGTTCTTC
few TRBD1 TRBJ2-1 TRBV7-9 CASSLTGINEQFF TGTGCCAGCAGCTTGACAGGGATCAATGAGCAGTTCTTC